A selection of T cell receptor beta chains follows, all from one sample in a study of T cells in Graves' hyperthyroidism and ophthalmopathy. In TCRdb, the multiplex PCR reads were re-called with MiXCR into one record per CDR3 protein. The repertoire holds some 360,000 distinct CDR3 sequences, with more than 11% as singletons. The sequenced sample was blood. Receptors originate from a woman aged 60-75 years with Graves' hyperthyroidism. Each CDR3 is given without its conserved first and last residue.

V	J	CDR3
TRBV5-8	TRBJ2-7	ASSSGGTAARDEQY
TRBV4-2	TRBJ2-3	ASSQDLRGSDTQY
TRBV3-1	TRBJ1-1	ASSQDTSGAF
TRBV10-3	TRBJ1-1	AIRGQGAAF
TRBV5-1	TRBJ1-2	ASSLDLGTHLYGYT
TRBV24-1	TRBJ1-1	ATSGSMNTEAF
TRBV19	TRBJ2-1	ASKIGTRGYNEQF
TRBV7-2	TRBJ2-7	ASSLASAGFYEQY
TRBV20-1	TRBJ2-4	SAGDTLNGGQY
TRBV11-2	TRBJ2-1	ASSLRGAGGYNEQF
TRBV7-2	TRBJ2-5	ASSSWTGYETQY
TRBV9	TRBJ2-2	ASSVATGVRLPNTGELF
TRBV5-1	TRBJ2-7	ASSFGTQDEQY
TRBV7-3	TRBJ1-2	ASSRGGIGYT
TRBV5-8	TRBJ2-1	ASSPGSSFYNEQF
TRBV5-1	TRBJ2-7	ASSGPGDSYEQY
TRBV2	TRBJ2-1	AGGRDAYSFGEQF
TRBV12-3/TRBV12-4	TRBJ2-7	ASSSSGPNNEQY
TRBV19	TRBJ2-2	ASSIDPFRRDFLAGELF
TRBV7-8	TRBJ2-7	ASSSQREYYEQY
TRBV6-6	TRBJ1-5	ASSYLSPTGQGQPQH
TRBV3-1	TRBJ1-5	ASSQGAGYNQPQH
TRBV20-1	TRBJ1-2	SARVQGSGGYT
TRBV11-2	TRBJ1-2	ASSFKGSYAYT